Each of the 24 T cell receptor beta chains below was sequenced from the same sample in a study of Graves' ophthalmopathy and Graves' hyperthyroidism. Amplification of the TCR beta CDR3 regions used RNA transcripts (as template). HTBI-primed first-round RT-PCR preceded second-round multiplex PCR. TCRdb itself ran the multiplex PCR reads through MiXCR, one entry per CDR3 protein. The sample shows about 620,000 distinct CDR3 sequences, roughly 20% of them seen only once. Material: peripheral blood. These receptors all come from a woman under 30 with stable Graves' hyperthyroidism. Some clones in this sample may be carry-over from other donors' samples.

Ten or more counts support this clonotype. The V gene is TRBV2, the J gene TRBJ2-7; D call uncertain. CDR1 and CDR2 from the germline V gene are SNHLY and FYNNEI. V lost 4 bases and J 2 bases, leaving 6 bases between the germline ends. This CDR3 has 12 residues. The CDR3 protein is CASSVPAYEQYF. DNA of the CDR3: TGTGCCAGCAGTGTACCCGCCTACGAGCAGTACTTC.

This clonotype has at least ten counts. The CDR3 bases are TGTGCCAGCAACCTTGGGCCAGGCAATCAGCCCCAGCATTTT. This sequence encodes CASNLGPGNQPQHF. The chain recombines TRBV9 with TRBJ1-5, with D unresolved. V was trimmed by 6 bases and J by 2 bases, leaving 12 bases between them. From germline, CDR1 is SGDLS and CDR2 YYNGEE. The CDR3 covers 14 residues.

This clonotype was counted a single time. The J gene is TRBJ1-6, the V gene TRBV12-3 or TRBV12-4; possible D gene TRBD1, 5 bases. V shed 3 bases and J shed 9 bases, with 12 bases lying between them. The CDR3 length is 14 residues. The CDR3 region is CASSFGTLGSPLHF. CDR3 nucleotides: TGTGCCAGCAGTTTTGGGACTTTGGGTTCACCCCTCCACTTT.

Written as DNA, the CDR3 is TGTGCCAGCAGTGAACTAGCGTCGGAGACCCAGTACTTC. It is translated as CASSELASETQYF. The chain links TRBV6-1 to TRBJ2-5; D is possibly TRBD2 (6 bases). Germline CDR1 is MNHNS and CDR2 is SASEGT. V was trimmed by 2 bases and J by 5 bases, leaving 9 bases between them. The CDR3 contains 13 residues.

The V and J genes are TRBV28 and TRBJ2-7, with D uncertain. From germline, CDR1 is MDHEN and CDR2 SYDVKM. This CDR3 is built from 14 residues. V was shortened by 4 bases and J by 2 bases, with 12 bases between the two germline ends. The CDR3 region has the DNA TGTGCCAGCAGTTCGTCGGACCCTCCCTACGAGCAGTACTTC. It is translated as CASSSSDPPYEQYF.

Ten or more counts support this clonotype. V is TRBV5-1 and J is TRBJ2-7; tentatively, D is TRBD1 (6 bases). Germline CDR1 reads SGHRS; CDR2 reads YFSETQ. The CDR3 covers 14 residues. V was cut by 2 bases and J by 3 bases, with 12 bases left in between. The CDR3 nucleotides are TGCGCCAGCAGCTTAACAGGGCTATACTACGAGCAGTACTTC. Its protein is CASSLTGLYYEQYF.

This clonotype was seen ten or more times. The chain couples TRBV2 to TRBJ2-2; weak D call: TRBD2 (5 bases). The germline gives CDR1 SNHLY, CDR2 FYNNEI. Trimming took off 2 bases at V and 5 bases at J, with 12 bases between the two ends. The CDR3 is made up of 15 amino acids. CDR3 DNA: TGTGCCAGCAGTGAAAGTCGAGGGCCGACCGGGGAGCTGTTTTTT. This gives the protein CASSESRGPTGELFF.

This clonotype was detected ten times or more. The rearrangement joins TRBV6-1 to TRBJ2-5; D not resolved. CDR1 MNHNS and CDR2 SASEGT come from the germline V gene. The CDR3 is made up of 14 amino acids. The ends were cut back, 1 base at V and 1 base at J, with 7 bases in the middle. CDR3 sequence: CASSEGGSQETQYF. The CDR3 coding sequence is TGTGCCAGCAGTGAAGGCGGCAGCCAAGAGACCCAGTACTTC.

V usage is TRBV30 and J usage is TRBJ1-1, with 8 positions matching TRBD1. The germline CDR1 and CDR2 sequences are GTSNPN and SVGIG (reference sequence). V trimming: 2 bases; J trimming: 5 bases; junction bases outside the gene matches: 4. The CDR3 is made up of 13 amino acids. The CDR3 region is CAWSLDRGTEAFF. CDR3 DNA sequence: TGTGCCTGGAGTTTAGACAGGGGTACTGAAGCTTTCTTT. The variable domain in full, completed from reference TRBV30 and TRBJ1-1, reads SQTIHQWPATLVQPVGSPLSLECTVEGTSNPNLYWYRQAAGRGLQLLFYSVGIGQISSEVPQNLSASRPQDRQFILSSKKLLLSDSGFYLCAWSLDRGTEAFFGQGTRLTVV.

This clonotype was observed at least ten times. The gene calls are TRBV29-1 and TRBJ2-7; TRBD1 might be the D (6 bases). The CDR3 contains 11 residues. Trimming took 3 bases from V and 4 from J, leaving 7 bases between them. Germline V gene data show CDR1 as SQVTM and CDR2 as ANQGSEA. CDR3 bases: TGCAGCGTTGACAGGGGTTACGAGCAGTACTTC. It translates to CSVDRGYEQYF.

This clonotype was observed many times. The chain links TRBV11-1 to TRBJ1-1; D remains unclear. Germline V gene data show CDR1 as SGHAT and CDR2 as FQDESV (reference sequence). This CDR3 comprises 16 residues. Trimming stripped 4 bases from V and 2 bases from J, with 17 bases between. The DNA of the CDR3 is TGTGCCAGCAGCTCAAGCCCCGCGAGCGGCAACACTGAAGCTTTCTTT. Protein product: CASSSSPASGNTEAFF.

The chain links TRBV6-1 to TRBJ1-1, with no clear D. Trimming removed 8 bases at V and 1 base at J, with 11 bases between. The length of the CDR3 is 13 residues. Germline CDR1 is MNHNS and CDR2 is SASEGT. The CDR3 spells CASGEHQNTEAFF. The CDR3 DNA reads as TGTGCCAGCGGGGAGCATCAGAACACTGAAGCTTTCTTT.

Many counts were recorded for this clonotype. The CDR3 reads CSATAPSGTYEQYF. As DNA, the CDR3 is TGCAGTGCTACCGCGCCTAGCGGAACCTACGAGCAGTACTTC. The chain is built from TRBV20-1 and TRBJ2-7; 7 nucleotides agree with TRBD2. CDR1 is DFQATT, CDR2 SNEGSKA, per germline (reference sequence). Trimming removed 4 bases from V and 2 bases from J; junction bases left unmatched: 8. The CDR3 runs 14 residues.

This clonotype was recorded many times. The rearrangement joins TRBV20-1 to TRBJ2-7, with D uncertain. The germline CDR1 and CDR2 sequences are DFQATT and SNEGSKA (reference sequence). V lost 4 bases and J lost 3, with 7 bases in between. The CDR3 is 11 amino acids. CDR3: CSAKGSYEQYF. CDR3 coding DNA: TGCAGTGCTAAGGGCAGCTACGAGCAGTACTTC.

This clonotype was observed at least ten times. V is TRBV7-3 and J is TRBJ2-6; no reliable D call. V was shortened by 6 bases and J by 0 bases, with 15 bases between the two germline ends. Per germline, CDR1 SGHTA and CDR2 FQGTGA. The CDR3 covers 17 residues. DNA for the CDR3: TGTGCCAGCAGGATAAGTTCCAGGTCCTCTGGGGCCAACGTCCTGACTTTC. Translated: CASRISSRSSGANVLTF. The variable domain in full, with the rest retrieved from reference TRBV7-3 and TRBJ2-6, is GAGVSQTPSNKVTEKGKYVELRCDPISGHTALYWYRQSLGQGPEFLIYFQGTGAADDSGLPNDRFFAVRPEGSVSTLKIQRTERGDSAVYLCASRISSRSSGANVLTFGAGSRLTVL.

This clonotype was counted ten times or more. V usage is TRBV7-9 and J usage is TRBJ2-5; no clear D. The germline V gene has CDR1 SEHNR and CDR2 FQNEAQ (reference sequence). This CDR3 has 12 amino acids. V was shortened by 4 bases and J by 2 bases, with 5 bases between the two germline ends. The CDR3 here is CASSSNQETQYF. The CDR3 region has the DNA TGTGCCAGCAGCTCCAATCAAGAGACCCAGTACTTC.

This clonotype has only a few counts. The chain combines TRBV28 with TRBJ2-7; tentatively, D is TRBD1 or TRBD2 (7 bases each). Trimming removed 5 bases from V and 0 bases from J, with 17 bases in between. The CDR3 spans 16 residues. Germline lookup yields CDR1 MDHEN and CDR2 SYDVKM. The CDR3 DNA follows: TGTGCCAGCAGTACCCGGGGAGGGGGCCACTCCTACGAGCAGTACTTC. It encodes CASSTRGGGHSYEQYF.

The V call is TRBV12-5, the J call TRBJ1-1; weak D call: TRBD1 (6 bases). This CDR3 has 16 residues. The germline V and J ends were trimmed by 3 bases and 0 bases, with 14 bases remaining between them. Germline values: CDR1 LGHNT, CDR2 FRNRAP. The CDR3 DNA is TGTGCTAGTGGTTTCGAGACAGGCAACTTGAACACTGAAGCTTTCTTT. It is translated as CASGFETGNLNTEAFF.

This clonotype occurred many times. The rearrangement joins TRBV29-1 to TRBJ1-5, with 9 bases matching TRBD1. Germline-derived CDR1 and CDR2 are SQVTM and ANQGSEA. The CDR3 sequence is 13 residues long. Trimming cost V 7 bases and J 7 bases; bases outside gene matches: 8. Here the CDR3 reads CSAAQGAEQPQHF. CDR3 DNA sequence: TGCAGCGCGGCACAGGGGGCAGAACAGCCCCAGCATTTT.

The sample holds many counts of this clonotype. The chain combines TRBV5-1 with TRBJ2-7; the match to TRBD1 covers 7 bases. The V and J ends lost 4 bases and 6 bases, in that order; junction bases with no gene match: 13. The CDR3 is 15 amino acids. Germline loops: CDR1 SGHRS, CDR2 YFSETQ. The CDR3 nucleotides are TGCGCCAGCAGCATATTTCGACAGGGAGTATTCGAGCAGTACTTC. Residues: CASSIFRQGVFEQYF.

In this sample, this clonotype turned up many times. CDR3 sequence reads: CATSKGGLETQYF. CDR3 coding DNA: TGTGCCACCAGCAAGGGAGGGTTAGAGACCCAGTACTTC. The V gene is TRBV15, the J gene TRBJ2-5; 7 nucleotides match TRBD2. After removal of 4 bases from V and 4 bases from J, the junction contained 3 bases not matched to a gene. Germline V CDR1 and CDR2: LNHNV, YYDKDF (reference sequence). The CDR3 extends over 13 amino acids.

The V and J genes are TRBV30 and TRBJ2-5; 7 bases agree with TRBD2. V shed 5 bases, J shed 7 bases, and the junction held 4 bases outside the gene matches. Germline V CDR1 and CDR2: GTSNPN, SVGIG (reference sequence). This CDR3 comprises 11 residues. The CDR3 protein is CAWGTGGTQYF. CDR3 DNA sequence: TGTGCCTGGGGGACGGGGGGGACCCAGTACTTC.

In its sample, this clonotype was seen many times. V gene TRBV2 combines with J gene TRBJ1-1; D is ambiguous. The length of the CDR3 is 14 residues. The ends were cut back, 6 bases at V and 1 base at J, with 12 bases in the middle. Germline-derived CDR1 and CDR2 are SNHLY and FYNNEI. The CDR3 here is CASRGMGSNTEAFF. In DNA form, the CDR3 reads TGTGCCAGCAGGGGGATGGGCTCGAACACTGAAGCTTTCTTT.

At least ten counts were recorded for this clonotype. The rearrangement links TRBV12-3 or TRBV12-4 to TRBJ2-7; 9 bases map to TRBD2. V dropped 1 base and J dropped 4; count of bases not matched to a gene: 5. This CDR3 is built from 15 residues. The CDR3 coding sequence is TGTGCCAGCAGTTTAGGGGGAGGACTAGCGTACGAGCAGTACTTC. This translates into CASSLGGGLAYEQYF.